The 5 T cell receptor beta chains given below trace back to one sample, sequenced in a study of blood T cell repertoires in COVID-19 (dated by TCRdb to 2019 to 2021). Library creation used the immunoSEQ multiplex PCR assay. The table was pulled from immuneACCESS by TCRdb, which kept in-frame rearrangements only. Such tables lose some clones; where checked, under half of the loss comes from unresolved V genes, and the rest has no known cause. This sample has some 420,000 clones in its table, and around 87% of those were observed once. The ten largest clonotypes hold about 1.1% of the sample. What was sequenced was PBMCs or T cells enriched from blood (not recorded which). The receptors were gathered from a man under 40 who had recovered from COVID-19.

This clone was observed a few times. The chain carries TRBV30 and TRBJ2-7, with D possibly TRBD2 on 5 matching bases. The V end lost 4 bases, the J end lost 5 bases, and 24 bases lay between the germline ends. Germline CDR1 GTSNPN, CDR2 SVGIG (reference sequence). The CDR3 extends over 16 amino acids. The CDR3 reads CAWTHHMARRGNEQYF. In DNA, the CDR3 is TGTGCCTGGACCCACCATATGGCCAGACGAGGGAACGAGCAGTACTTC. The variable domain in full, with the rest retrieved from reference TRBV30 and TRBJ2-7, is SQTIHQWPATLVQPVGSPLSLECTVEGTSNPNLYWYRQAAGRGLQLLFYSVGIGQISSEVPQNLSASRPQDRQFILSSKKLLLSDSGFYLCAWTHHMARRGNEQYFGPGTRLTVT.

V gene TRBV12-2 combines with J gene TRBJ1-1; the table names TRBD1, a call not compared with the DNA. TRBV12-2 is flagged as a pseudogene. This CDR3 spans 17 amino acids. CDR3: CASRLPPDREADTEAFF. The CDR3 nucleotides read TGTGCAAGTCGCTTACCCCCCGACAGGGAGGCGGACACTGAAGCTTTCTTT.

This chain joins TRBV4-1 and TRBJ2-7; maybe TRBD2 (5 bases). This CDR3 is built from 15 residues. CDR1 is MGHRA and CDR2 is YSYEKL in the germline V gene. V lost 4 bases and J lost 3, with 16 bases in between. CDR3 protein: CASSPSGSLYYEQYF. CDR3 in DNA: TGCGCCAGCAGCCCAAGCGGCTCCTTATACTACGAGCAGTACTTC.

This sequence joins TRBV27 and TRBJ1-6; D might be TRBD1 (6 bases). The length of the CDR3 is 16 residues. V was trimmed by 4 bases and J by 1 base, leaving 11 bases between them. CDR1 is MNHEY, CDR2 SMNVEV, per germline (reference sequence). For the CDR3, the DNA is TGTGCCAGCAGTTCCCCGAGGGGGTCCTATAATTCACCCCTCCACTTT. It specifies CASSSPRGSYNSPLHF.

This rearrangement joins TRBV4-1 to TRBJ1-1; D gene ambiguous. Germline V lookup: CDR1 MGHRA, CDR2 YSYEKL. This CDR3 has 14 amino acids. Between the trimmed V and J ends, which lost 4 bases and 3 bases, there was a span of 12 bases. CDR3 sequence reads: CASSRSDSDTEAFF. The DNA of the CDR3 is TGCGCCAGCAGCCGGAGCGACTCGGACACTGAAGCTTTCTTT.